This section outlines one TCR beta chain sequence together with its context. The antigen remains unidentified. This sample is drawn from a study of Graves' ophthalmopathy and Graves' hyperthyroidism. Broader study findings: Blood was where most expanded thyroid clonotypes above 0.001 frequency also turned up.

The germline V gene encodes CDR1 SQVTM and CDR2 ANQGSEA. V was shortened by 6 bases and J by 8 bases, with 16 bases between the two germline ends. This CDR3 has 12 amino acids. Scientists amplified the TCR beta CDR3 regions from RNA transcripts. First-round RT-PCR with HTBI primers preceded a second-round multiplex PCR. TCRdb reprocessed the multiplex PCR reads via MiXCR and lists one record per CDR3 protein. The sample consists of about 640,000 distinct CDR3 sequences, roughly two fifths of them appearing once. Material for sequencing was peripheral blood. The sequence was collected from an adult man with Graves' ophthalmopathy. The chain links TRBV29-1 to TRBJ1-2, with TRBD1 as a possible D gene (5 bases). CDR3: CSVGTDAAGYTF. CDR3 coding DNA: TGCAGCGTGGGGACGGACGCCGCGGGCTACACCTTC.